The clone carrying this T cell receptor (beta chain) was seen repeatedly, ten times or more. The antigen remains undetermined. This CDR3 has 14 amino acids. Between the trimmed V and J ends, which lost 1 base and 5 bases, there was a span of 11 bases. Germline lookup yields CDR1 SGHTA and CDR2 FQGNSA. TCRdb re-derived calls from the 5' RACE reads in MiXCR, one entry per CDR3 protein. Of hundreds of thousands of distinct CDR3 sequences listed, about 6.2% are singletons. This sample was included in a study of T cells after yellow fever vaccination. Study information: Fractions of limited cellularity were prepared by means of SMART-Seq v4 Ultra Low Input.

General study points: The CD4 compartment and the CD8 compartment contained a small share of clonotypes in common. The secondary response peaked faster, at day 5 versus 15, but was weaker. Re-detected after boosting: most primary clones, approximately 97% of CD4 and about 89% of CD8.

The chain employs TRBV7-2 and TRBJ2-5; D is uncertain. This sequence originates from a man aged 30-40 years who received the YFV17D yellow fever vaccine. The sample here was PBMCs, taken 5 days after the yellow fever booster vaccination. CDR3 sequence reads: CASSLGSVQETQYF. CDR3 DNA sequence: TGTGCCAGCAGCTTAGGGTCCGTACAGGAGACCCAGTACTTC.